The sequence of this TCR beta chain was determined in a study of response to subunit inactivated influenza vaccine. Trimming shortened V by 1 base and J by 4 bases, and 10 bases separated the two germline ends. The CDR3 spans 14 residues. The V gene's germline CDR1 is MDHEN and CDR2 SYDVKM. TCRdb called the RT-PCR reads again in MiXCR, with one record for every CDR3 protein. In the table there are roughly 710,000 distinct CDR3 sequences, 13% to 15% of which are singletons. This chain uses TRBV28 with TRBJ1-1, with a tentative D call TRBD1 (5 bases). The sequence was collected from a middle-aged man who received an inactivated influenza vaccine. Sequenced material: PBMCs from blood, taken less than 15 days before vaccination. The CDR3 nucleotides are TGTGCCAGCAGTTTATATGGCGGGACCACTGAAGCTTTCTTT. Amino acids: CASSLYGGTTEAFF.